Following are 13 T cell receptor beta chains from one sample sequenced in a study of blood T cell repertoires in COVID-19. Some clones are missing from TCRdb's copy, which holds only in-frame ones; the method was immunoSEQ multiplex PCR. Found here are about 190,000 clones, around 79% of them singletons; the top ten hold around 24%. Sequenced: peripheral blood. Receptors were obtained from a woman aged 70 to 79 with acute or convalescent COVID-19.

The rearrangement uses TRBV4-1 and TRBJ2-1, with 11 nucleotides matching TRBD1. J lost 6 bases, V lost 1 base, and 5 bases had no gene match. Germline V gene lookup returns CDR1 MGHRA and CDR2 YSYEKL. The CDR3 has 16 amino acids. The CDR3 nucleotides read TGCGCCAGCAGCCAAGTCCCCGGGACAGGGGGCAATGAGCAGTTCTTC. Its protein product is CASSQVPGTGGNEQFF.

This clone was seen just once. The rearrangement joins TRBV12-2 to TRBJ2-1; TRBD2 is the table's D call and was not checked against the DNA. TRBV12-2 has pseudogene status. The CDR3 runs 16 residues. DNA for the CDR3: TGTGCAAGTCGCCCAAGAGGTGGACCGCCTAGCGATGAGCAGTTCTTC. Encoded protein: CASRPRGGPPSDEQFF.

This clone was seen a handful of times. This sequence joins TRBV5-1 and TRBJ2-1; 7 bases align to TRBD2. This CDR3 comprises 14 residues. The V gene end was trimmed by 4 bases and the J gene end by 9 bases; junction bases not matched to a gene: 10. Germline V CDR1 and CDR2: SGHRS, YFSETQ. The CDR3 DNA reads TGCGCCAGCAGCACTATCGGGCGGGAGCGTGAGCAGTTCTTC. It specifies CASSTIGREREQFF.

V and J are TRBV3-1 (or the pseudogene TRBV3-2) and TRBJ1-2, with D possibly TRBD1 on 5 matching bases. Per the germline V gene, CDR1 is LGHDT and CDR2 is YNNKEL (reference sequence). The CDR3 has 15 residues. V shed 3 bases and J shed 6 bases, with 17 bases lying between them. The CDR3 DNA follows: TGTGCCAGCAGCCATGCCGGACACCTTTCAGATGGCTACACCTTC. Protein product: CASSHAGHLSDGYTF.

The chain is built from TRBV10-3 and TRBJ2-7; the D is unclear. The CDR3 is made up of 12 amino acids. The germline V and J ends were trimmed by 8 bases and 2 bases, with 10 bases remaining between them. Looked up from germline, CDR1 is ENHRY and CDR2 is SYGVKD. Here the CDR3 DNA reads TGTGCCATCTCGGCGGATCCCTACGAGCAGTACTTC. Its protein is CAISADPYEQYF.

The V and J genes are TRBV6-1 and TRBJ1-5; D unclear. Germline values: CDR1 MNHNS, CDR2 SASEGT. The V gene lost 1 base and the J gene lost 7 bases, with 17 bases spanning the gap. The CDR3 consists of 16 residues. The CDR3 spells CASSEVRWGAGQPQHF. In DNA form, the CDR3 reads TGTGCCAGCAGTGAAGTTCGTTGGGGAGCTGGACAGCCCCAGCATTTT.

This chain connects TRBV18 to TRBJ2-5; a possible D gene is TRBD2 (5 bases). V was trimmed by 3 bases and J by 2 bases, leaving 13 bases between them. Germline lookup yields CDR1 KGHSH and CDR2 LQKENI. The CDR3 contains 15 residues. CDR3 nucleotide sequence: TGTGCCAGCTCACCGAAACGGGAAACTCAAGAGACCCAGTACTTC. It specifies CASSPKRETQETQYF.

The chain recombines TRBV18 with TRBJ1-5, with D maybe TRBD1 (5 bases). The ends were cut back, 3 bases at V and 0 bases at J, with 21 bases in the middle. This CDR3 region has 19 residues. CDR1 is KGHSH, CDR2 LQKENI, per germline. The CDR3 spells CASSPLTATLGFSNQPQHF. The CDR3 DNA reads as TGTGCCAGCTCACCCCTGACAGCGACACTGGGGTTTAGCAATCAGCCCCAGCATTTT.

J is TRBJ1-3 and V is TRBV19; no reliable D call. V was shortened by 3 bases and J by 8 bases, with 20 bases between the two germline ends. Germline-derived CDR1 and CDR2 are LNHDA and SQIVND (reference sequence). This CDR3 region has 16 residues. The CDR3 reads CASSITLSGISDTIYF. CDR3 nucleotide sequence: TGTGCCAGTAGTATCACCTTGTCCGGGATTTCAGACACCATATATTTT.

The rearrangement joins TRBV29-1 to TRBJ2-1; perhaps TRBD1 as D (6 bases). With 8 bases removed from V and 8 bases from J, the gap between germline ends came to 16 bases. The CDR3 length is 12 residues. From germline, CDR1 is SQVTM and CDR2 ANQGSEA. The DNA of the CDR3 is TGCAGCACAAGCAGAGACAGGTATGAGCAGTTCTTC. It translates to CSTSRDRYEQFF.

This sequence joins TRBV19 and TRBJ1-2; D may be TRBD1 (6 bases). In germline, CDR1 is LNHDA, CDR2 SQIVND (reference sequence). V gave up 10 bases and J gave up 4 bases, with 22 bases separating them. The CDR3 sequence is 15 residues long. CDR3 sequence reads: CATAPGGQGGYGYTF. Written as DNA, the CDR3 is TGTGCCACCGCACCGGGGGGGCAGGGCGGCTATGGCTACACCTTC. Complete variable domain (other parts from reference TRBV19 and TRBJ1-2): DGGITQSPKYLFRKEGQNVTLSCEQNLNHDAMYWYRQDPGQGLRLIYYSQIVNDFQKGDIAEGYSVSREKKESFPLTVTSAQKNPTAFYLCATAPGGQGGYGYTFGSGTRLTVV.

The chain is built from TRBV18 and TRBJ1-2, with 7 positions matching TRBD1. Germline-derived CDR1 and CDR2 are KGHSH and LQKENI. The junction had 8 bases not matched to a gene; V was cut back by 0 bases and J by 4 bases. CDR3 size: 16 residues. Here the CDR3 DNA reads TGTGCCAGCTCACCACCGGGACAGAAAAGACCCTATGGCTACACCTTC. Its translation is CASSPPGQKRPYGYTF.

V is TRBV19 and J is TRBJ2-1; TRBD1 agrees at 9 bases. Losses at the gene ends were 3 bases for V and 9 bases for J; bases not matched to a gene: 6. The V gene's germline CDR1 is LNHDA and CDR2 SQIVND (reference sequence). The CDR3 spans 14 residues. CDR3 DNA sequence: TGTGCCAGTAGTATCTTACAGGGGGCCAGTGAGCAGTTCTTC. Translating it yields CASSILQGASEQFF. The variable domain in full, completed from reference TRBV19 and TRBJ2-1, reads DGGITQSPKYLFRKEGQNVTLSCEQNLNHDAMYWYRQDPGQGLRLIYYSQIVNDFQKGDIAEGYSVSREKKESFPLTVTSAQKNPTAFYLCASSILQGASEQFFGPGTRLTVL.